This record covers a single T cell receptor (beta chain). Its antigen is still unknown. Clones were sequenced by immunoSEQ multiplex PCR, and TCRdb holds only the in-frame ones, with some missing. The sample lists 30,000 to 40,000 clones; 90% to 95% were seen once. The data belong to a study of circulating and synovial CD4+ cells in juvenile arthritis. Study-wide points: Measured synovium overlap likely understates the true shared repertoire. Compared with bulk blood, circulating pathogenic-like lymphocytes shared substantially more CDR3 sequences with synovial T cells.

The CDR3 runs to 15 residues. Per germline, CDR1 SGHTA and CDR2 FQGNSA. With V trimmed by 5 bases and J by 5 bases, 8 bases remained unmatched. The gene calls are TRBV7-2 and TRBJ2-7; TRBD1 matches at 11 bases. Sequenced material: CD4+ T cells from blood. This receptor was taken from a human donor with juvenile idiopathic arthritis. CDR3 amino acids: CASSRRDRGDDEQYF. The CDR3 DNA reads as TGTGCCAGCAGCCGACGGGACAGGGGGGACGACGAGCAGTACTTC.